This T cell receptor (beta chain) came from a study of T cells in Graves' hyperthyroidism and ophthalmopathy. General observations from the study: The majority of expanded thyroid clonotypes above 0.001 also appeared in blood.

In patients aged 18 to 65, hyperthyroidism was newly diagnosed, with duration under 2 months. A patient was excluded if there was uncontrolled infection, other autoimmune disease, pregnancy or lactation. Diagnosis relied on clinical symptoms, serum thyroxine and TRAb, thyroid ultrasound and orbital computed tomography. RNA transcripts served as the template for amplifying TCR beta CDR3 regions. HTBI primers were employed in a first-round RT-PCR of the TCR CDR3. TCRdb redid the calling of the multiplex PCR reads with MiXCR, one entry per CDR3 protein. The repertoire holds approximately 370,000 distinct CDR3 sequences, with about 18% as singletons. A note on this clonotype: What it binds is unknown.

V dropped 0 bases and J dropped 1 base, with 18 bases sitting between them. This CDR3 comprises 17 residues. The germline V gene has CDR1 DFQATT and CDR2 SNEGSKA (reference sequence). The sequenced sample consisted of blood. The chain employs TRBV20-1 and TRBJ1-2; weak D call: TRBD1 (5 bases). This TCR was sampled from a woman aged 30 to 39 with Graves' hyperthyroidism that later progressed to Graves' ophthalmopathy. Here the CDR3 DNA reads TGCAGTGCTAGAGATAGGGGCGGCCTCCCTCTTAACTATGGCTACACCTTC. It is translated as CSARDRGGLPLNYGYTF.